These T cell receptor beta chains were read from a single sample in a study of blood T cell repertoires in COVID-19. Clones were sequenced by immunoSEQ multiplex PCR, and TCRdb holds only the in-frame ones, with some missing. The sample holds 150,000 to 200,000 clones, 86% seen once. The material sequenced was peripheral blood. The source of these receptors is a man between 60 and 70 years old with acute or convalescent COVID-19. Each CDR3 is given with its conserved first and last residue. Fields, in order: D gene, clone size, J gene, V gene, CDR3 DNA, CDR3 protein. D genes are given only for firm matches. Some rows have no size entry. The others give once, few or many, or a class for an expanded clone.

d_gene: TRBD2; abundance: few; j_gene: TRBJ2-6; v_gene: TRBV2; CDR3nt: TGTGCCAGCAGACGAGCGGGAGGAGCTTCTGGGGCCAACGTCCTGACTTTC; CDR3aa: CASRRAGGASGANVLTF
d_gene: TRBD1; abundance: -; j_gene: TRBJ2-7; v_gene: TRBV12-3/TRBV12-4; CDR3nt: TGTGCCAGCAGTTCGCAGGGGGTTGAGCAGTACTTC; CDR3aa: CASSSQGVEQYF
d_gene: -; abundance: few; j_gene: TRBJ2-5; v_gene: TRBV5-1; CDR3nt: TGCGCCAGCAGCCCCCGACAGTCCCAAGAGACCCAGTACTTC; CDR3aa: CASSPRQSQETQYF
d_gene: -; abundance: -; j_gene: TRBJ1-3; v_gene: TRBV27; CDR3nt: TGTGCCAGCAGTCCCCGCGGGTCTGGAAACACCATATATTTT; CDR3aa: CASSPRGSGNTIYF
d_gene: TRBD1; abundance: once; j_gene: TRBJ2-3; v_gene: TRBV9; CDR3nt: TGTGCCAGCAGCGTCGGACAGGGGGCGACAGATACGCAGTATTTT; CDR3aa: CASSVGQGATDTQYF
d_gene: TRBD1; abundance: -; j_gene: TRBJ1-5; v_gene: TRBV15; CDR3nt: TGTGCCACCAGCAGAAGAACCGGGACAGAAAGTCAGCCCCAGCATTTT; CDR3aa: CATSRRTGTESQPQHF
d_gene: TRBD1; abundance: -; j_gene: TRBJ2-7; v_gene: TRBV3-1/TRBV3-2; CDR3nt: TGTGCCAGCAGCCAAGTGACGGGACAGGGAGACGAGCAGTACTTC; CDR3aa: CASSQVTGQGDEQYF
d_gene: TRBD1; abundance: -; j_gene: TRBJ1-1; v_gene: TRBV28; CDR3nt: TGTGCCAGCAGTTTCGCAGGGGGTGGGAACACTGAAGCTTTCTTT; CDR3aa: CASSFAGGGNTEAFF
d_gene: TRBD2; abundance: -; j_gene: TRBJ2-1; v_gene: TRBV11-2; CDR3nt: TGTGCCAGCAGCTTAGATGGGACTAGCGGGTCTCCTTCCTACAATGAGCAGTTCTTC; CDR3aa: CASSLDGTSGSPSYNEQFF
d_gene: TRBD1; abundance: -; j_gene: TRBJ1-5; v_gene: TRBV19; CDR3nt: TGTGCCAGTAGTCGAGGTACCGACAGGGGATGGAATCAGCCCCAGCATTTT; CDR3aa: CASSRGTDRGWNQPQHF
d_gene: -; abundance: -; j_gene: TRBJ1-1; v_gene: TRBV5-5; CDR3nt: TGTGCCAGCAGTAACAGGGCTCTCACTGAAGCTTTCTTT; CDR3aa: CASSNRALTEAFF
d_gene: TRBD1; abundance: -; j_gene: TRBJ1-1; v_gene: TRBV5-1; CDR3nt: TGCGCCAGCAGCTTGGAGGGGGCGGGAAGGGCTTTCTTT; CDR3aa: CASSLEGAGRAFF
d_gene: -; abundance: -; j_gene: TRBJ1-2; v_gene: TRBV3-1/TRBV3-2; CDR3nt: TGTGCCAGCAGCCAAAGCCGAGTACATGGCTACACCTTC; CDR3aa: CASSQSRVHGYTF
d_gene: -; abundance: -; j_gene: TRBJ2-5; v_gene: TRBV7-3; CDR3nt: TGTGCCAGCAGCTTAAGGGCTAACCAAGAGACCCAGTACTTC; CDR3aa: CASSLRANQETQYF
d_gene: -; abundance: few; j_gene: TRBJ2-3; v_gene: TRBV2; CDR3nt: TGTGCCAGTACCCCCGCCAAGGGGGAGGGCTTGTTTGATACGCAGTATTTT; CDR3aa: CASTPAKGEGLFDTQYF
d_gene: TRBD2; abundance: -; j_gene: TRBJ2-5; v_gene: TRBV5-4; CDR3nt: TGTGCCAGCAGCTTGGGTCCTAGCGGGATCCCCAAGATCGACTTC; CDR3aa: CASSLGPSGIPKIDF
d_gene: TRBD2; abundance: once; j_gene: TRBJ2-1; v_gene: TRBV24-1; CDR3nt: TGTGCCACCAGTGATTTATCGGGAGGGGAGTACAATGAGCAGTTCTTC; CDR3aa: CATSDLSGGEYNEQFF
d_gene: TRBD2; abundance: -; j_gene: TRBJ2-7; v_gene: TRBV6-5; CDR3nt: TGTGCCAGTCGACTAGCGGGAGGCACCTACGAGCAGTACTTC; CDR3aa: CASRLAGGTYEQYF
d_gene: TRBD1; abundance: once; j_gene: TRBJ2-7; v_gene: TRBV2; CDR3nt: TGTGCCAGCAGCCGACAGGGCCGGGAAGAGCAGTACTTC; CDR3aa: CASSRQGREEQYF
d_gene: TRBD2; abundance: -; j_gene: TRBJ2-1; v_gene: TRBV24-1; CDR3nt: TGTGCCACCAGTGATTTATACGCGGGACTAGTAACCCAGCAGTTCTTC; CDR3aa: CATSDLYAGLVTQQFF
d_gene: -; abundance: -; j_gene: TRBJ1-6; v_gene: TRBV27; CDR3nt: TGTGCCAGCAGTTTATCATCGGGTGCGGGTAGGCCCCTCCACTTT; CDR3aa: CASSLSSGAGRPLHF
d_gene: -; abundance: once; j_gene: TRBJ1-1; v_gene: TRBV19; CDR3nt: TGTGCCAGTAGTTCGGGACACCTAAACACTGAAGCTTTCTTT; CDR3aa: CASSSGHLNTEAFF
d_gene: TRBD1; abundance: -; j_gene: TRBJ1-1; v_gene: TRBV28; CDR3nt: TGTGCCAGCAGTACCCAGGACAGGTACACTGAAGCTTTCTTT; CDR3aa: CASSTQDRYTEAFF
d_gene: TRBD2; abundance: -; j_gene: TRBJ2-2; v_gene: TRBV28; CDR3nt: TGTGCCAGCAGTTTAGGCGGGAGTCGGGGCGGGGAGCTGTTTTTT; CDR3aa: CASSLGGSRGGELFF